The rows below give T cell receptor beta chains drawn from one sample of a study of Graves' ophthalmopathy and Graves' hyperthyroidism. TCRdb independently ran MiXCR on the multiplex PCR reads; one entry per CDR3 protein. Counted here are about 1.2 million distinct CDR3 sequences, about two fifths occurring once; the ten biggest clones make up over 8.5%. What was sequenced was peripheral blood or thyroid tissue (not recorded which). Every receptor here comes from an adult man with Graves' hyperthyroidism. Both conserved end residues are part of each CDR3. D genes are given only for firm matches. Expanded clones are given a class, and other clones once, few, many or no size at all.

clone size: many
J gene: TRBJ2-5
D gene: .
V gene: TRBV11-1
CDR3 DNA: TGTGCCAGCAGCTTAGAAGGTTTTCGGGCGACCCAGTACTTC
CDR3 protein: CASSLEGFRATQYF

clone size: .
J gene: TRBJ1-1
D gene: .
V gene: TRBV15
CDR3 DNA: TGTGCCACCAGCGTCCTACCCATGGGGGGCAACACTGAAGCTTTCTTT
CDR3 protein: CATSVLPMGGNTEAFF

clone size: .
J gene: TRBJ1-1
D gene: .
V gene: TRBV19
CDR3 DNA: TGTGCCAGTAGTATCCAGGGGCCTTACGCTGAAGCTTTCTTT
CDR3 protein: CASSIQGPYAEAFF

clone size: .
J gene: TRBJ2-7
D gene: .
V gene: TRBV7-8
CDR3 DNA: TGTGCCAGCAGCTTAGGTTCTCAGGCAGCTCGGGAGCAGTACTTC
CDR3 protein: CASSLGSQAAREQYF

clone size: .
J gene: TRBJ2-5
D gene: TRBD2
V gene: TRBV28
CDR3 DNA: TGTGCCAGCAGTTTATGGCCGGGGGGGCAAGAGACCCAGTACTTC
CDR3 protein: CASSLWPGGQETQYF

clone size: many
J gene: TRBJ2-2
D gene: TRBD2
V gene: TRBV7-3
CDR3 DNA: TGTGCCAGCAGCCGGACTAGCGCGAACACCGGGGAGCTGTTTTTT
CDR3 protein: CASSRTSANTGELFF

clone size: .
J gene: TRBJ1-3
D gene: .
V gene: TRBV27
CDR3 DNA: TGTGCCAGCAGTTCCCCTTCCTCTGGAAACACCATATATTTT
CDR3 protein: CASSSPSSGNTIYF

clone size: .
J gene: TRBJ2-7
D gene: TRBD1
V gene: TRBV7-9
CDR3 DNA: TGTGCCAGCAGCTTAGTTACCGGGACAGGGGGTTTCTTC
CDR3 protein: CASSLVTGTGGFF

clone size: once
J gene: TRBJ2-5
D gene: TRBD1
V gene: TRBV10-3
CDR3 DNA: TGTGCCATCAGCGTCCCGGGACAGGGAGACAGGGAGACCCAGTACTTC
CDR3 protein: CAISVPGQGDRETQYF

clone size: .
J gene: TRBJ2-7
D gene: TRBD1
V gene: TRBV5-1
CDR3 DNA: TGCGCCAGCAGCGTAGGGGACAGGGTCTATGAGCAGTACTTC
CDR3 protein: CASSVGDRVYEQYF

clone size: .
J gene: TRBJ1-1
D gene: TRBD1
V gene: TRBV7-2
CDR3 DNA: TGTGCCAGCAGAGTCAGCAGGGGGCTGAACACTGAAGCTTTCTTT
CDR3 protein: CASRVSRGLNTEAFF

clone size: many
J gene: TRBJ1-1
D gene: .
V gene: TRBV7-9
CDR3 DNA: TGTGCCAGCAGCTTAGTTTTTAGGGCTGAAGCTTTCTTT
CDR3 protein: CASSLVFRAEAFF

clone size: few
J gene: TRBJ2-2
D gene: .
V gene: TRBV7-3
CDR3 DNA: TGTGCCAGCAGTGGGGAGGTTCCCGGGGAGCTGTTTTTT
CDR3 protein: CASSGEVPGELFF

clone size: many
J gene: TRBJ1-1
D gene: .
V gene: TRBV29-1
CDR3 DNA: TGCAGCGTTGAATTTCAACGGGACCAAGCTTTCTTT
CDR3 protein: CSVEFQRDQAFF

clone size: many
J gene: TRBJ1-1
D gene: .
V gene: TRBV6-5
CDR3 DNA: TGTGCCAGCATGGTGGGGGGAACTGAAGCTTTCTTT
CDR3 protein: CASMVGGTEAFF

clone size: many
J gene: TRBJ1-4
D gene: TRBD1
V gene: TRBV10-3
CDR3 DNA: TGTGCCATCGGGGGACAGACAACTAATGAAAAACTGTTTTTT
CDR3 protein: CAIGGQTTNEKLFF

clone size: .
J gene: TRBJ1-1
D gene: .
V gene: TRBV25-1
CDR3 DNA: TGTGCCAGCTGGGCCCGGGGCACGGACACTGAAGCTTTCTTT
CDR3 protein: CASWARGTDTEAFF

clone size: many
J gene: TRBJ2-5
D gene: .
V gene: TRBV6-5
CDR3 DNA: TGTGCCAGCAGTTCCGGGGGCAAAGAGACCCAGTACTTC
CDR3 protein: CASSSGGKETQYF

clone size: few
J gene: TRBJ1-5
D gene: .
V gene: TRBV6-5
CDR3 DNA: TGTGCCAGCAGTGTCCAGGGTTATGGGCAGCCCCAGCATTTT
CDR3 protein: CASSVQGYGQPQHF

clone size: many
J gene: TRBJ1-1
D gene: TRBD1
V gene: TRBV6-6
CDR3 DNA: TGTGCCAGCAGGGGGACAGGGGGTGCAAACACTGAAGCTTTCTTT
CDR3 protein: CASRGTGGANTEAFF

clone size: .
J gene: TRBJ2-5
D gene: TRBD2
V gene: TRBV5-5
CDR3 DNA: TGCGCCAGCAGCGGTGGGACTAAGTCTATGGAGACCCAGTACTTC
CDR3 protein: CASSGGTKSMETQYF

clone size: few
J gene: TRBJ1-5
D gene: TRBD1
V gene: TRBV5-6
CDR3 DNA: TGTGCCAGCAGCTTCAAGCCGGACAGGAGCAATCAGCCCCAGCATTTT
CDR3 protein: CASSFKPDRSNQPQHF

clone size: many
J gene: TRBJ2-2
D gene: TRBD1
V gene: TRBV7-6
CDR3 DNA: TGTGCCAGCAGCTTAGAGGGGGCCACCGGGGAGCTGTTTTTT
CDR3 protein: CASSLEGATGELFF

clone size: many
J gene: TRBJ2-5
D gene: .
V gene: TRBV7-7
CDR3 DNA: TGTGCCAGCAGCTTAGGATCAAAAGAGACCCAGTACTTC
CDR3 protein: CASSLGSKETQYF

clone size: .
J gene: TRBJ1-5
D gene: .
V gene: TRBV5-8
CDR3 DNA: TGTGCCAGCAGCCTGATCAGGGAGAATCAGCCCCAGCATTTT
CDR3 protein: CASSLIRENQPQHF

clone size: once
J gene: TRBJ2-5
D gene: TRBD2
V gene: TRBV7-2
CDR3 DNA: TGTGCCAGCAGCCTCGGGACTAGCGGGGGGGCTGGGACCCAGTACTTC
CDR3 protein: CASSLGTSGGAGTQYF

clone size: many
J gene: TRBJ2-7
D gene: .
V gene: TRBV11-2
CDR3 DNA: TGTGCCAGCAGCTCAGGATTGGGTAGCGCCTACGAGCAGTACTTC
CDR3 protein: CASSSGLGSAYEQYF

clone size: once
J gene: TRBJ1-6
D gene: .
V gene: TRBV6-1
CDR3 DNA: TGTGCCAGCTGCATAAACAGGAATTCACCCCTCCACTTT
CDR3 protein: CASCINRNSPLHF

clone size: many
J gene: TRBJ1-1
D gene: TRBD1
V gene: TRBV20-1
CDR3 DNA: TGCAGTGCTAGAGAAGGGGGCAGGGGTGAAGCTTTCTTT
CDR3 protein: CSAREGGRGEAFF

clone size: .
J gene: TRBJ2-5
D gene: .
V gene: TRBV9
CDR3 DNA: TGTGCCAGCAGCGTAGGGGCAGGCCCGAGGGAGACCCAGTACTTC
CDR3 protein: CASSVGAGPRETQYF

clone size: many
J gene: TRBJ2-2
D gene: TRBD2
V gene: TRBV7-2
CDR3 DNA: TGTGCCAGCAGCTCAGCTAGCGGGAGGGGTAGGACCGGGGAGCTGTTTTTT
CDR3 protein: CASSSASGRGRTGELFF

clone size: few
J gene: TRBJ2-5
D gene: .
V gene: TRBV5-4
CDR3 DNA: TGTGCCAGCTCAAATTGGAGGGAGACCCAGTACTTC
CDR3 protein: CASSNWRETQYF

clone size: few
J gene: TRBJ1-2
D gene: TRBD1
V gene: TRBV5-1
CDR3 DNA: TGCGCCAGCAGCTTGGAGACAGGGGGCTCTGGCTACACCTTC
CDR3 protein: CASSLETGGSGYTF

clone size: .
J gene: TRBJ1-1
D gene: TRBD1
V gene: TRBV7-9
CDR3 DNA: TGTGCCAGCAGTCCTCGGGGACAGTCGGCTTTCTTT
CDR3 protein: CASSPRGQSAFF

clone size: .
J gene: TRBJ2-2
D gene: .
V gene: TRBV10-3
CDR3 DNA: TGTGCCAGCTCACATGGCACCAACACCGGGGAGCTGTTTTTT
CDR3 protein: CASSHGTNTGELFF